Here is one T cell receptor (beta chain) with its context. What it binds is unknown. The source of the sample is a study of cytomegalovirus exposure and HLA in healthy donors. Assay: immunoSEQ multiplex PCR; the TCRdb copy retains only in-frame clones and omits some. This sample yields 92,000 or so clones, of which 95% to 97% are seen a single time; about 0.8% belongs to the top ten. Donors were drawn from the approximately 120-subject validation cohort, separate from the roughly 670-subject first cohort. Study outcomes and limitations: Diagnosis of cytomegalovirus status made by the classifier reportedly showed high specificity and sensitivity. Altogether, around 160 TCR beta chains were recorded as cytomegalovirus-associated.

Looked up from germline, CDR1 is LNHDA and CDR2 is SQIVND (reference sequence). This CDR3 contains 16 residues. With V trimmed by 7 bases and J by 6 bases, 16 bases remained unmatched. What was sequenced was PBMCs. This sequence joins TRBV19 and TRBJ2-3; 7 bases are shared with TRBD2. This clonotype was obtained from a man aged 18 to 30 in good health and CMV-seronegative. CDR3 coding DNA: TGTGCCAGTAACCGCCCTCATGGCGGGAGAAGGGATACGCAGTATTTT. Amino acid sequence: CASNRPHGGRRDTQYF.